These 5 T cell receptor beta chains originate from one sample sequenced in a study of blood T cell repertoires in COVID-19. Method: immunoSEQ multiplex PCR; TCRdb's copy keeps in-frame clones and lacks some. Among around 220,000 clones listed, 86% were seen once. The sample consisted of peripheral blood. These receptors came from a woman aged 45 to 65 with acute or convalescent COVID-19.

The rearrangement uses TRBV2 and TRBJ1-2; the match to TRBD1 covers 8 bases. V lost 5 bases, J lost 4 bases, and 15 bases stayed unmatched. The CDR3 runs 17 residues. Germline CDR1 SNHLY, CDR2 FYNNEI. The CDR3 DNA follows: TGTGCCAGCAGTCCCCTGGACAGGGCCCACAGGATCTATGGCTACACCTTC. Translation: CASSPLDRAHRIYGYTF.

The rearrangement joins TRBV25-1 to TRBJ2-7, with a possible D match to TRBD1 (5 bases). The ends were cut back, 6 bases at V and 6 bases at J, with 12 bases in the middle. The CDR3 consists of 12 residues. Germline-derived CDR1 and CDR2 are MGHDK and SYGVNS. The CDR3 sequence: CASSVRQSEQYF. CDR3 DNA sequence: TGTGCCAGCAGCGTAAGACAGTCCGAGCAGTACTTC.

The count of this clone is one. The chain links TRBV4-3 to TRBJ2-1, with 8 bases fitting TRBD2. J gave up 1 base and V 0 bases, and 2 bases lay outside the gene matches. The CDR3 is 16 amino acids. The V gene's germline CDR1 is LGHNA and CDR2 YSLEER. CDR3 coding DNA: TGCGCCAGCAGCCAAGAGAGCGGGGGTTCCTACAATGAGCAGTTCTTC. Protein product: CASSQESGGSYNEQFF.

The chain links TRBV7-2 to TRBJ1-1, with 12 bases matching TRBD1. The CDR3 consists of 13 residues. Germline loops: CDR1 SGHTA, CDR2 FQGNSA. J lost 9 bases, V lost 3 bases, and 2 bases had no gene match. The chain's CDR3 is CASSFGTGGKAFF. The CDR3, as DNA: TGTGCCAGCAGCTTCGGGACAGGGGGCAAAGCTTTCTTT.

The J gene is TRBJ1-3, the V gene TRBV19, with no clear D. V lost 5 bases, J lost 0 bases, and 14 bases lay in between. The CDR3 has 16 amino acids. Germline CDR1 reads LNHDA; CDR2 reads SQIVND (reference sequence). The chain's CDR3 is CASSQEIPPSGNTIYF. Written as DNA, the CDR3 is TGTGCCAGTAGTCAGGAAATCCCTCCCTCTGGAAACACCATATATTTT.